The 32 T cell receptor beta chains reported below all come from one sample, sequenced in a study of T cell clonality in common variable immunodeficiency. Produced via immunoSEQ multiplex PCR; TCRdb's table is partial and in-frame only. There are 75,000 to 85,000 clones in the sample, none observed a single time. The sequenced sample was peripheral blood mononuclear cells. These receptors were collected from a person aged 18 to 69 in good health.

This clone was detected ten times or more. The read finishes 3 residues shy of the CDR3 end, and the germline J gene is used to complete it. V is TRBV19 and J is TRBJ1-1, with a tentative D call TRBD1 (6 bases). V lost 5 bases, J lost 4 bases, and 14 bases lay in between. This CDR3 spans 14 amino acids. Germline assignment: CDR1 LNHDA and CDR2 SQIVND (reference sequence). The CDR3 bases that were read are TGTGCCAGTAGTCACAGGGAGGGGGTCACTGAA. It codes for CASSHREGVTE. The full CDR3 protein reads CASSHREGVTEAFF. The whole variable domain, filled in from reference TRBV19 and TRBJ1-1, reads DGGITQSPKYLFRKEGQNVTLSCEQNLNHDAMYWYRQDPGQGLRLIYYSQIVNDFQKGDIAEGYSVSREKKESFPLTVTSAQKNPTAFYLCASSHREGVTEAFFGQGTRLTVV.

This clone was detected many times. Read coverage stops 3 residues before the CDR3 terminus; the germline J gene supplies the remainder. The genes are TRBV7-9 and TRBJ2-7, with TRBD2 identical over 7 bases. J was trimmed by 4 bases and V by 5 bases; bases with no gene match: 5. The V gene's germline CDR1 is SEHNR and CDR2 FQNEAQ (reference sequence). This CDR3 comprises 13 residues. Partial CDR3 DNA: TGTGCCAGCAGCCCCGGAGCGGGGTACGAG. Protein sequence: CASSPGAGYE. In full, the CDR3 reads CASSPGAGYEQYF. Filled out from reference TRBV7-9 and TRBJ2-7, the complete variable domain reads DTGVSQNPRHKITKRGQNVTFRCDPISEHNRLYWYRQTLGQGPEFLTYFQNEAQLEKSRLLSDRFSAERPKGSFSTLEIQRTEQGDSAMYLCASSPGAGYEQYFGPGTRLTVT.

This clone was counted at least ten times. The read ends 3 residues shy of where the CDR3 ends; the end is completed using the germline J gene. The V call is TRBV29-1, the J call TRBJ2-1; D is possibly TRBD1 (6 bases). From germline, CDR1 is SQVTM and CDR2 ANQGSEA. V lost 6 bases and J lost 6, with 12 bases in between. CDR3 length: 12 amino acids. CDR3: CSVAGVSNEQFF. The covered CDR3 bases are TGCAGCGTCGCAGGGGTTAGCAATGAG.

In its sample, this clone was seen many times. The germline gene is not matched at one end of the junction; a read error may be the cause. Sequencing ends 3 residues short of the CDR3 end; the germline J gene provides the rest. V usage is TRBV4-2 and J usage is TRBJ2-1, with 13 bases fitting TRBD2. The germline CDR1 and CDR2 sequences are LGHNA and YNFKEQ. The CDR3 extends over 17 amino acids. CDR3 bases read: TGCGCCAGCAGCCAAGAGAGGGAGGGACTAGCGGGACTTGAG. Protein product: CASSQEREGLAGLE. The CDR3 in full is CASSQEREGLAGLEQFF.

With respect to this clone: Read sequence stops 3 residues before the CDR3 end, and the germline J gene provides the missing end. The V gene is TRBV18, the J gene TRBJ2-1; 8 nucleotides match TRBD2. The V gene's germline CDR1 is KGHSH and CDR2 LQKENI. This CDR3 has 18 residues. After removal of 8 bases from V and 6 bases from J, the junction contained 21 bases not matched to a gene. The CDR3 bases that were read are TGTGCCAGCCCCCCACGACGGTCTGCGGGAGGCCCCTCCAATGAG. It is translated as CASPPRRSAGGPSNE. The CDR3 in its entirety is CASPPRRSAGGPSNEQFF.

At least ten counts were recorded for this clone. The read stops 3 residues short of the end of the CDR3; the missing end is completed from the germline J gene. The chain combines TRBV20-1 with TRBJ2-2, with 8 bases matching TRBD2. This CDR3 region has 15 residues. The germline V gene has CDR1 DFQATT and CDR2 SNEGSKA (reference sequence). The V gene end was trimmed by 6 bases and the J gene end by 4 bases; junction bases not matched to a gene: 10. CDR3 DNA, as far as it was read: TGCAGTGCGCGGAACGGGGGGGGTACCACCGGGGAG. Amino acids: CSARNGGGTTGE. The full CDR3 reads CSARNGGGTTGELFF.

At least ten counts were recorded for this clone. CDR3 sequence reads: CASSPTGFHEQFF. CDR3 DNA, as far as it was read: TGCGCCAGCAGTCCAACAGGGTTTCATGAG. The rearrangement links TRBV5-1 to TRBJ2-1, with a weak D call TRBD1 (6 bases). Read coverage stops 3 residues before the CDR3 terminus; the germline J gene supplies the remainder. CDR3 size: 13 residues. Germline V CDR1 and CDR2: SGHRS, YFSETQ. Trimming removed 5 bases from V and 8 bases from J, with 14 bases in between. Full variable domain (outside the CDR3, taken from reference TRBV5-1 and TRBJ2-1): KAGVTQTPRYLIKTRGQQVTLSCSPISGHRSVSWYQQTPGQGLQFLFEYFSETQRNKGNFPGRFSGRQFSNSRSEMNVSTLELGDSALYLCASSPTGFHEQFFGPGTRLTVL.

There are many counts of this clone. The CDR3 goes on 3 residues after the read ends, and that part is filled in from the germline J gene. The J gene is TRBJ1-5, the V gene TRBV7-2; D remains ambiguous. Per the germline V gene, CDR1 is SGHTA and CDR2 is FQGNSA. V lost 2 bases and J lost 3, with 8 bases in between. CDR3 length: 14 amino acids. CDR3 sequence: CASSLTQTNQPQHF. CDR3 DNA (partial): TGTGCCAGCAGCTTAACACAGACCAATCAGCCC.

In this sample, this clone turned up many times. The CDR3 sequence is CASSILNEKLFF. Partial CDR3 DNA: TGTGCCAGTAGTATTCTAAATGAAAAA. The chain couples TRBV19 to TRBJ1-4, with D hard to call. The missing CDR3 end, 3 residues past where the read stops, is filled in from the germline J gene. The CDR3 runs to 12 residues. V was clipped by 3 bases and J by 5 bases, with 4 bases between them. Germline V CDR1 and CDR2: LNHDA, SQIVND (reference sequence).

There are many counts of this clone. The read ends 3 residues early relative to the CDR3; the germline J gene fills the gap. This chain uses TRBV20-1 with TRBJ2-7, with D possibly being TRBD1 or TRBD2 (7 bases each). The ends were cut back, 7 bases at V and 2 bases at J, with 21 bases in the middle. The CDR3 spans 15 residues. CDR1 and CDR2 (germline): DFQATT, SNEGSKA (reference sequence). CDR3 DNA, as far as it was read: TGCAGTGGATCGGGAACAGGGGCGGGAGCCTACGAG. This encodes CSGSGTGAGAYE. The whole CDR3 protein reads CSGSGTGAGAYEQYF.

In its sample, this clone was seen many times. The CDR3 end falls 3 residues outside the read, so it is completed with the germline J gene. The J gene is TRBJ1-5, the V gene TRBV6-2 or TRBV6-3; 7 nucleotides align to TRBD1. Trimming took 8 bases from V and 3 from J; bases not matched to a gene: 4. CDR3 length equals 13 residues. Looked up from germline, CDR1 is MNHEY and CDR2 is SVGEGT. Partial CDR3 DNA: TGTGCCAGCTGGGACAGAACCAATCAGCCC. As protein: CASWDRTNQP. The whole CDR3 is CASWDRTNQPQHF.

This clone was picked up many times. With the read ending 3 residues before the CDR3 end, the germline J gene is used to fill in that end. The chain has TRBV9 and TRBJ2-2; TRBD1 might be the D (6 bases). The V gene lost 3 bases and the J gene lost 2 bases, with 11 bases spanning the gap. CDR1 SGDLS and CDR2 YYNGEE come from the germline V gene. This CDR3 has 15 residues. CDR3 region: CASSATGTNTGELFF. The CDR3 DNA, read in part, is TGTGCCAGCAGCGCCACAGGGACAAACACCGGGGAG.

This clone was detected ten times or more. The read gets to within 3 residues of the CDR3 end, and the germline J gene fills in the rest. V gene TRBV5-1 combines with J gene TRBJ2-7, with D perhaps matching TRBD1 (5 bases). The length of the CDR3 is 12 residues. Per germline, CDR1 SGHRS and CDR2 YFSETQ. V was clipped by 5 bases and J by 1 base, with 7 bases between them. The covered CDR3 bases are TGCGCCAGCAGGACAGAATCCTACGAG. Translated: CASRTESYE. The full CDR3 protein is CASRTESYEQYF.

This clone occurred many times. CDR3 loop: CASSLGGQGGHEQYF. The covered CDR3 bases are TGTGCCAGCAGCTTGGGGGGACAGGGTGGCCACGAG. The chain combines TRBV11-2 with TRBJ2-7; 9 bases are shared with TRBD1. Read coverage stops 3 residues before the CDR3 terminus; the germline J gene supplies the remainder. CDR3 length: 15 residues. Per germline, CDR1 SGHAT and CDR2 FQNNGV. V shed 3 bases and J 5 bases; nucleotides not matched to a gene: 8.

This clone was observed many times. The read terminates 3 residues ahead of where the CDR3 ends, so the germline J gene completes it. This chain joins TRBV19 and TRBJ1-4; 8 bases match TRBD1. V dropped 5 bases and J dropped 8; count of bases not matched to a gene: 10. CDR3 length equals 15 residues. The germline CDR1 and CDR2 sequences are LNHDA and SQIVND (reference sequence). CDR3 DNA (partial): TGTGCCAGTAGTTATGGGCACAGGGGGGACGAAAAA. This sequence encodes CASSYGHRGDEK. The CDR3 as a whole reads CASSYGHRGDEKLFF.

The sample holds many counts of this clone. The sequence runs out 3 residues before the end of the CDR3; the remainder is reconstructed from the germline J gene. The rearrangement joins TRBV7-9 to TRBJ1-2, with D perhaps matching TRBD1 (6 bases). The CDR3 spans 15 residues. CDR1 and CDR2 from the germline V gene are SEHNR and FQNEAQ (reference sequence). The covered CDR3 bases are TGTGCCAGCAGCTCAGGGAGGGGGGGTCGTGAAGGC. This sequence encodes CASSSGRGGREG. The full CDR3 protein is CASSSGRGGREGYTF.

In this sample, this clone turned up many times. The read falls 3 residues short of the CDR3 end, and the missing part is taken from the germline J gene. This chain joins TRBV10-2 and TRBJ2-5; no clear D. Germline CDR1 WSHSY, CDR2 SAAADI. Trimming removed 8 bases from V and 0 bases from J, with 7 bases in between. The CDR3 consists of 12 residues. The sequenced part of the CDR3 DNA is TGCGCCAGCGGCGGTAACCAAGAGACC. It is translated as CASGGNQET. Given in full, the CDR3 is CASGGNQETQYF.

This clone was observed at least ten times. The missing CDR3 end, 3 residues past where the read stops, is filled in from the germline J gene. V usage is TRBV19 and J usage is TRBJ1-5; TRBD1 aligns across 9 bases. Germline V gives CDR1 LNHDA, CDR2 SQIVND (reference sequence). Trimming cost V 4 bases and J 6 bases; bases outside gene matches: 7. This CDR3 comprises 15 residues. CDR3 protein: CASSTGTGSSQPQHF. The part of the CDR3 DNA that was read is TGTGCCAGTAGTACGGGGACAGGGTCCAGTCAGCCC.

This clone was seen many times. The CDR3 region is CSGGATGGWVNTEAFF. The sequenced CDR3 bases are TGCAGTGGGGGTGCGACAGGGGGGTGGGTGAACACTGAA. This chain connects TRBV20-1 to TRBJ1-1; 9 bases match TRBD1. The CDR3 end falls 3 residues outside the read, so it is completed with the germline J gene. The CDR3 is made up of 16 amino acids. The V and J ends lost 7 bases and 0 bases, in that order; junction bases with no gene match: 12. Germline loops: CDR1 DFQATT, CDR2 SNEGSKA (reference sequence).

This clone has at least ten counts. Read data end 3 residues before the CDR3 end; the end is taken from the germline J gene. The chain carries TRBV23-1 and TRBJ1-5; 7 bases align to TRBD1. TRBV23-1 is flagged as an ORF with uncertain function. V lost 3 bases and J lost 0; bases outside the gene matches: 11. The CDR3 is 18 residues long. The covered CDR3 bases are TGCGCCAGCAGTCATCTCGGGACAGCTTTCTATAGCAATCAGCCC. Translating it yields CASSHLGTAFYSNQP. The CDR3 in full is CASSHLGTAFYSNQPQHF.

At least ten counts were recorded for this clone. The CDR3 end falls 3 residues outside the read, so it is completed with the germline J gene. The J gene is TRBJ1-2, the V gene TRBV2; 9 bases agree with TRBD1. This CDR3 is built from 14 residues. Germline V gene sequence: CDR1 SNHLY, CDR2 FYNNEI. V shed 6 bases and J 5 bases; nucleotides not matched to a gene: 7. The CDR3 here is CASSTGTGNYGYTF. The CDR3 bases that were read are TGTGCCAGCAGCACCGGGACAGGGAATTATGGC.

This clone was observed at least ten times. Partial CDR3 DNA: TGTGCCAGTAGTACTCACCGGGACAGGGGATACACTGAA. Encoded protein: CASSTHRDRGYTE. The CDR3 in full is CASSTHRDRGYTEAFF. The V and J genes are TRBV19 and TRBJ1-1; 10 bases are shared with TRBD1. Read data end 3 residues before the CDR3 end; the end is taken from the germline J gene. The J segment lost 3 bases and the V segment lost 4 bases, leaving 8 bases of the junction unmatched. Germline values: CDR1 LNHDA, CDR2 SQIVND (reference sequence). The CDR3 runs to 16 residues.

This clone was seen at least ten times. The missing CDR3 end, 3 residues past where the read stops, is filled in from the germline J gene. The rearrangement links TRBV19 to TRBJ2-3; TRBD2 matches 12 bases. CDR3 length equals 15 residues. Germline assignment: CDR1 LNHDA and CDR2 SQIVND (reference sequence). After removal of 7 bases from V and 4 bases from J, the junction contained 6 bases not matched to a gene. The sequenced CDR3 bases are TGTGCCAGTACCCTGACTAGCGGGAGACCAGATACG. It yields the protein CASTLTSGRPDT. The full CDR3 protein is CASTLTSGRPDTQYF.

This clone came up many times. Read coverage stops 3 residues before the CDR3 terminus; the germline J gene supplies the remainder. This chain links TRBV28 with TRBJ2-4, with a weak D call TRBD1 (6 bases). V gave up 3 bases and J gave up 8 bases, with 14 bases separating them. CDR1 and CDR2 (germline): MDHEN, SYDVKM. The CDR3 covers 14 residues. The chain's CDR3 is CASSFPGATDIQYF. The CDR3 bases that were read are TGTGCCAGCAGTTTCCCAGGGGCTACTGACATT.

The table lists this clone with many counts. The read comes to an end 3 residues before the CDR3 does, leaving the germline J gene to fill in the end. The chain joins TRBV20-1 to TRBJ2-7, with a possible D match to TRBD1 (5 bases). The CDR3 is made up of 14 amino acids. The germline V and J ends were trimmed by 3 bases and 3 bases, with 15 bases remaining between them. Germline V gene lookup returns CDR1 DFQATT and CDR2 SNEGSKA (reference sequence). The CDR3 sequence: CSAREKTVIYEQYF. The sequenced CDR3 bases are TGCAGTGCTAGGGAAAAGACAGTAATCTACGAG.

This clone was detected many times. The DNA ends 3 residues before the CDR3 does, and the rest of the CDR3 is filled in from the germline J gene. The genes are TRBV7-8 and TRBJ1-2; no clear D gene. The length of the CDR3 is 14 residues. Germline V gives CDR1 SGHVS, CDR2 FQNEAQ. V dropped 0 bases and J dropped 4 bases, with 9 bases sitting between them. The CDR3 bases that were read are TGTGCCAGCAGCTTAGCGGAGGGCATCTATGGC. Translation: CASSLAEGIYG. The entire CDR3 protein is CASSLAEGIYGYTF. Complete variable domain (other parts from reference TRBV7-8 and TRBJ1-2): GAGVSQSPRYKVAKRGQDVALRCDPISGHVSLFWYQQALGQGPEFLTYFQNEAQLDKSGLPSDRFFAERPEGSVSTLKIQRTQQEDSAVYLCASSLAEGIYGYTFGSGTRLTVV.

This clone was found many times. CDR3 DNA, as far as it was read: TGTGCCAGTACAAGCGGGGCCGGCGAG. Its translation is CASTSGAGE. The CDR3 in its entirety is CASTSGAGEQYF. The J gene is TRBJ2-7, the V gene TRBV19; 7 bases agree with TRBD2. Coverage ceases 3 residues before the CDR3 finishes, and the germline J gene fills in the end. The CDR3 contains 12 residues. V was pared by 7 bases and J by 6 bases, with 6 bases of the junction left unmatched. The germline CDR1 and CDR2 sequences are LNHDA and SQIVND (reference sequence).

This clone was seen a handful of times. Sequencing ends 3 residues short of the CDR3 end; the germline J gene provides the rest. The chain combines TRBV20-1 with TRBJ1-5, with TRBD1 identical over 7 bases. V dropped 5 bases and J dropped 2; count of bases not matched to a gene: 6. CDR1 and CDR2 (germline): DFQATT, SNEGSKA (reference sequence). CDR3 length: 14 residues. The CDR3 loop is CSAVDRRGNQPQHF. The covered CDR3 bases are TGCAGTGCTGTGGACAGGAGGGGCAATCAGCCC.

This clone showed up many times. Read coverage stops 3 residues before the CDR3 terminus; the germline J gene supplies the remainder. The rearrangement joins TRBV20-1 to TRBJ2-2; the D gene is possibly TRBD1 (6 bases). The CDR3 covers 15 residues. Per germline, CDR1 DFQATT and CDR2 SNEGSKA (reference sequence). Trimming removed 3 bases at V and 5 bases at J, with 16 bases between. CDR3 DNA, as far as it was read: TGCAGTGCTAGTATGCGGAGTAGGGGGACCGGGGAG. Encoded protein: CSASMRSRGTGE. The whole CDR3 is CSASMRSRGTGELFF.

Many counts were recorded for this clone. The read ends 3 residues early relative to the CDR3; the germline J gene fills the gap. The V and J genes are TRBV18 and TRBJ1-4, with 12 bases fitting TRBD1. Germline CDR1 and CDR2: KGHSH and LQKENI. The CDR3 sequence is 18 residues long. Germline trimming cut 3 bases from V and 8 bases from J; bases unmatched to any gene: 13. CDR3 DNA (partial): TGTGCCAGCTCACCTCCGGGACAGGGGGCCTTGTCCGGCGAAAAA. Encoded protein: CASSPPGQGALSGEK. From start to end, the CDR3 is CASSPPGQGALSGEKLFF.

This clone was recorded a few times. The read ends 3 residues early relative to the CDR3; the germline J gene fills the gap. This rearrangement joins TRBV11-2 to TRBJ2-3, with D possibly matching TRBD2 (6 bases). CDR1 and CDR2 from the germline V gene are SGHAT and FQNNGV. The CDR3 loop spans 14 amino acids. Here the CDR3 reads CASLRGTHQETQYF. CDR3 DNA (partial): TGTGCCAGCTTACGGGGGACCCACCAAGAGACG.

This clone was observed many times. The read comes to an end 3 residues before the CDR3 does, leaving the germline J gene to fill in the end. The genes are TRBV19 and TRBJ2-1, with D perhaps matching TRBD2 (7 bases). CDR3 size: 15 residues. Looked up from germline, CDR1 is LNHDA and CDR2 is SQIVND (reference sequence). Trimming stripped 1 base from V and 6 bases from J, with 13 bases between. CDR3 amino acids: CASSIGGGGINEQFF. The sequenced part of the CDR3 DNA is TGTGCCAGTAGTATAGGCGGGGGCGGGATCAATGAG.